The sequence of this T cell receptor beta chain was determined in a study of blood T cell repertoires in COVID-19. Study in general: Samples representing acute and convalescent COVID-19 were sourced from the United States, Italy and Spain. T cells, B-cell-depleted T cells, or PBMCs supplied cDNA or gDNA.

Original processing methods: Amplified reference gene primers provided the basis for estimating nucleated cell counts. Sequenced by immunoSEQ multiplex PCR; TCRdb stores in-frame clones only, minus some. V and J calls and clone size are as listed in that table; D and trimming were resolved from the DNA. The repertoire holds 120,000 or so clones, with about 88% as singletons. This CDR3 has 16 amino acids. The V end lost 0 bases, the J end lost 3 bases, and 12 bases lay between the germline ends. Germline CDR1 is SGHNT and CDR2 is YYREEE (reference sequence). The J gene is TRBJ1-4, the V gene TRBV5-4; tentatively, D is TRBD1 (5 bases). This TCR was recovered from a human donor in a cohort sampled during active COVID-19. Sequencing was performed on peripheral blood. The CDR3 nucleotides read TGTGCCAGCAGCTTGGGACAGCCTGTGCCTAATGAAAAACTGTTTTTT. Residues: CASSLGQPVPNEKLFF.